The 10 T cell receptor beta chains below were found in one sample sequenced in a study of blood T cells in healthy people across ages. A second PCR of 7 to 11 cycles used a sample-barcoded 5' primer and a J-beta primer mix. One entry per CDR3 protein, called by TCRdb with MiXCR from the 5' RACE reads. In the table there are under 1,000,000 distinct CDR3 sequences, roughly 35% of which are singletons. Sequencing input: blood. Receptor source: a man in his late teens or twenties in good health.

This chain joins TRBV12-3 or TRBV12-4 and TRBJ2-5; D is possibly TRBD1 or TRBD2 (5 bases each). Trimming took 6 bases from V and 4 from J, leaving 12 bases between them. The CDR3 has 13 residues. The CDR3 nucleotides read TGTGCCAGCAGGCCCCCGGGGCGAGAGACCCAGTACTTC. This encodes CASRPPGRETQYF.

The V gene is TRBV10-3, the J gene TRBJ2-1; D unclear. The CDR3 is 13 amino acids. Trimming took 10 bases from V and 5 from J, leaving 15 bases between them. Germline assignment: CDR1 ENHRY and CDR2 SYGVKD. In DNA, the CDR3 is TGTGCCACCTGGATTGGCCCCAACAATGAGCAGTTCTTC. Its protein product is CATWIGPNNEQFF.

This clonotype came up many times. The rearrangement uses TRBV5-1 and TRBJ1-5; D remains unclear. V was shortened by 4 bases and J by 5 bases, with 16 bases between the two germline ends. The germline gives CDR1 SGHRS, CDR2 YFSETQ. This CDR3 region has 15 residues. CDR3 amino acids: CASSPEWGGDQPQHF. CDR3 nucleotide sequence: TGCGCCAGCAGCCCGGAATGGGGAGGCGATCAGCCCCAGCATTTT. Filled out from reference TRBV5-1 and TRBJ1-5, the complete variable domain reads KAGVTQTPRYLIKTRGQQVTLSCSPISGHRSVSWYQQTPGQGLQFLFEYFSETQRNKGNFPGRFSGRQFSNSRSEMNVSTLELGDSALYLCASSPEWGGDQPQHFGDGTRLSIL.

This clonotype has just a few counts. This chain joins TRBV3-1 and TRBJ2-6; no firm D call. Germline V CDR1 and CDR2: LGHDT, YNNKEL (reference sequence). The CDR3 consists of 17 residues. V was cut by 0 bases and J by 0 bases, with 9 bases left in between. In DNA, the CDR3 is TGTGCCAGCAGCCAAGAAGTGGGGATCTCTGGGGCCAACGTCCTGACTTTC. This codes for CASSQEVGISGANVLTF.

As regards this clonotype: The germline gene is not matched at one end of the junction; a read error may be the cause. The chain employs TRBV27 and TRBJ1-1, with D perhaps matching TRBD1 (5 bases). The germline CDR1 and CDR2 sequences are MNHEY and SMNVEV (reference sequence). The CDR3 sequence is 14 residues long. The CDR3 protein is CACSWGTGDAEAFF. The CDR3 bases are TGTGCCTGCAGTTGGGGGACCGGGGATGCCGAAGCTTTCTTT.

J is TRBJ1-3 and V is TRBV29-1; 8 nucleotides agree with TRBD1. CDR1 SQVTM and CDR2 ANQGSEA come from the germline V gene. The length of the CDR3 is 12 residues. The ends lost 6 bases at V and 6 bases at J; junction bases unmatched: 4. CDR3 bases: TGCAGCGTCGCAGGGGGCCTAAACACCATATATTTT. Translation gives CSVAGGLNTIYF.

A few counts support this clonotype. The chain joins TRBV12-3 or TRBV12-4 to TRBJ1-4, with 7 bases lining up with TRBD1. V dropped 4 bases and J dropped 0; count of bases not matched to a gene: 8. The CDR3 consists of 17 residues. Here the CDR3 DNA reads TGTGCCAGCAGTTCCCATGGACAGGAAGCAACTAATGAAAAACTGTTTTTT. Translation: CASSSHGQEATNEKLFF.

This clonotype was seen once. The chain couples TRBV29-1 to TRBJ2-7; 8 nucleotides line up with TRBD1. The germline CDR1 and CDR2 sequences are SQVTM and ANQGSEA. The CDR3 has 13 amino acids. The V gene end was trimmed by 7 bases and the J gene end by 1 base; junction bases not matched to a gene: 6. The DNA of the CDR3 is TGCAGCGCCGGACAGGGTAAATCCTACGAGCAGTACTTC. It codes for CSAGQGKSYEQYF.

This clonotype appeared a few times. The chain recombines TRBV4-3 with TRBJ1-3; the D gene is possibly TRBD1 (5 bases). CDR3 length: 15 amino acids. CDR1 is LGHNA and CDR2 is YSLEER in the germline V gene. Trimming cost V 2 bases and J 4 bases, with 12 bases left between them. The CDR3 loop reads CASSQSGHSGNTIYF. The DNA of the CDR3 is TGCGCCAGCAGCCAATCAGGACATTCAGGAAACACCATATATTTT.

This clonotype has at least ten counts. This rearrangement joins TRBV20-1 to TRBJ1-2; D is possibly TRBD1 (6 bases). The CDR3 sequence is 13 residues long. CDR1 and CDR2 from the germline V gene are DFQATT and SNEGSKA (reference sequence). The V end lost 5 bases, the J end lost 6 bases, and 16 bases lay between the germline ends. This CDR3 is CSALSGTLHGYTF. The CDR3 nucleotides read TGCAGTGCTTTATCCGGGACACTCCATGGCTACACCTTC.